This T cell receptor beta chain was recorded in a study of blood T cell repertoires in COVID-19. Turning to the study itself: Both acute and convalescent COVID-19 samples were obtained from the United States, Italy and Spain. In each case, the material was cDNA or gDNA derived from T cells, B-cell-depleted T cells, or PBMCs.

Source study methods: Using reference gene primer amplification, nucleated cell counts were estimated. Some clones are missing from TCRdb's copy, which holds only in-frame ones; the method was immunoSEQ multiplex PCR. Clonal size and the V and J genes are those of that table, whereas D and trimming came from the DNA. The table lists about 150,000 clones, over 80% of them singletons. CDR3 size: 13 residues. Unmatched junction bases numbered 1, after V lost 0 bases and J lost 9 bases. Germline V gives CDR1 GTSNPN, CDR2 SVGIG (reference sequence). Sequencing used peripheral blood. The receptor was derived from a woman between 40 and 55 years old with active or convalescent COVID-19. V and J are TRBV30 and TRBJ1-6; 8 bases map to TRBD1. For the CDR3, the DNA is TGTGCCTGGAGTGTACAGGGGGTTTCACCCCTCCACTTT. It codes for CAWSVQGVSPLHF.